Each of the 20 T cell receptor beta chains below was sequenced from the same sample in a study of blood T cell repertoires in COVID-19. The repertoire was sequenced with immunoSEQ multiplex PCR; TCRdb's copy has only in-frame clones and lacks some. The sample has hundreds of thousands of clones, about 88% seen once. Sequenced input: peripheral blood. The receptors stem from a man between 70 and 80 years old with acute or convalescent COVID-19.

The gene calls are TRBV18 and TRBJ2-5; D is undetermined. Germline assignment: CDR1 KGHSH and CDR2 LQKENI. V lost 2 bases and J 5 bases, leaving 18 bases between the germline ends. The CDR3 runs to 16 residues. The CDR3 DNA follows: TGTGCCAGCTCACCAAGCTCCAGCGCCTTTTTGGAGACCCAGTACTTC. This encodes CASSPSSSAFLETQYF.

The chain couples TRBV12-3 or TRBV12-4 to TRBJ1-4; no reliable D call. V lost 5 bases and J 4 bases, leaving 5 bases between the germline ends. This CDR3 contains 12 residues. The CDR3 protein is CASSAYNEKLFF. As DNA, the CDR3 is TGTGCCAGCAGTGCCTATAATGAAAAACTGTTTTTT.

This clone was seen a handful of times. The chain links TRBV24-1 to TRBJ2-2; D possibly corresponds to TRBD1 (6 bases). V was trimmed by 4 bases and J by 6 bases, leaving 11 bases between them. This CDR3 is built from 14 residues. Germline V lookup: CDR1 KGHDR, CDR2 SFDVKD. CDR3 DNA: TGTGCCACCAGTGACTCCGGGACATCCGGGGAGCTGTTTTTT. This translates into CATSDSGTSGELFF.

The J gene is TRBJ2-4, the V gene TRBV28, with 9 bases lining up with TRBD1. V shed 2 bases, J shed 8 bases, and the junction held 1 base outside the gene matches. This CDR3 contains 13 residues. The V gene's germline CDR1 is MDHEN and CDR2 SYDVKM. CDR3 loop: CASSLRTGDIQYF. The CDR3 coding sequence is TGTGCCAGCAGTTTAAGGACAGGGGACATTCAGTACTTC.

This clone occurred a few times. This chain connects TRBV6-2 or TRBV6-3 to TRBJ2-7; D is unclear. V was clipped by 0 bases and J by 0 bases, with 12 bases between them. Per the germline V gene, CDR1 is MNHEY and CDR2 is SVGEGT. This CDR3 has 16 amino acids. CDR3 sequence (DNA): TGTGCCAGCAGTTACTCGGGCAGTTTCATCTCCTACGAGCAGTACTTC. It translates to CASSYSGSFISYEQYF.

The V gene is TRBV30, the J gene TRBJ1-2; 11 bases align to TRBD1. This CDR3 comprises 17 residues. The junction had 14 bases not matched to a gene; V was cut back by 3 bases and J by 5 bases. CDR1 is GTSNPN, CDR2 SVGIG, per germline (reference sequence). For the CDR3, the DNA is TGTGCCTGGAGCGGAGGACAGGGGGCTCCCGTAGGGTATGGCTACACCTTC. Residues: CAWSGGQGAPVGYGYTF.

The V and J genes are TRBV3-1 (or the pseudogene TRBV3-2) and TRBJ2-7; 7 bases fit TRBD1. The CDR3 has 16 residues. Germline V gene data show CDR1 as LGHDT and CDR2 as YNNKEL (reference sequence). V lost 2 bases to trimming and J lost 3 bases; unmatched junction nucleotides: 10. The CDR3 protein is CASSQYGRDRNYEQYF. For the CDR3, the DNA is TGTGCCAGCAGCCAATACGGCCGGGACAGAAACTACGAGCAGTACTTC.

The chain joins TRBV6-6 to TRBJ2-7; D might be TRBD1 (6 bases). Germline values: CDR1 MNHNY, CDR2 SVGAGI (reference sequence). The V gene lost 6 bases and the J gene lost 4 bases, with 10 bases spanning the gap. The CDR3 totals 12 residues. The CDR3 DNA reads TGTGCCAGCAGATCCCAGGGGTACGAGCAGTACTTC. Translation gives CASRSQGYEQYF.

This chain joins TRBV28 and TRBJ2-5, with D tentatively TRBD1 (6 bases). CDR3 length: 14 amino acids. Germline CDR1 reads MDHEN; CDR2 reads SYDVKM. Trimming stripped 3 bases from V and 7 bases from J, with 15 bases between. This chain's CDR3 is CASSFAGGVGTQYF. As DNA, the CDR3 is TGTGCCAGCAGTTTCGCTGGGGGCGTAGGGACCCAGTACTTC.

The rearrangement joins TRBV2 to TRBJ2-1, with 7 positions matching TRBD1. Germline trimming cut 6 bases from V and 5 bases from J; bases unmatched to any gene: 7. This CDR3 region has 14 residues. Germline V gives CDR1 SNHLY, CDR2 FYNNEI. CDR3 protein: CASSPTGRDNEQFF. The CDR3 DNA reads TGTGCCAGCAGCCCGACAGGGCGCGACAATGAGCAGTTCTTC.

Here the CDR3 DNA reads TGCGCCAGCAGCCTCGACAGAATGAACACTGAAGCTTTCTTT. Amino acid sequence: CASSLDRMNTEAFF. This chain joins TRBV5-1 and TRBJ1-1, with D possibly matching TRBD1 (5 bases). Germline V gene sequence: CDR1 SGHRS, CDR2 YFSETQ. V lost 4 bases, J lost 0 bases, and 10 bases lay in between. This CDR3 spans 14 amino acids.

This chain connects TRBV7-9 to TRBJ2-7; 7 nucleotides align to TRBD2. In germline, CDR1 is SEHNR, CDR2 FQNEAQ (reference sequence). CDR3 length equals 15 residues. J gave up 0 bases and V 4 bases, and 6 bases lay outside the gene matches. The CDR3 DNA reads as TGTGCCAGCAGCTACGGGGGGATCCTCTCCTACGAGCAGTACTTC. It is translated as CASSYGGILSYEQYF. Looking up the rest from reference TRBV7-9 and TRBJ2-7 gives the full variable domain: DTGVSQNPRHKITKRGQNVTFRCDPISEHNRLYWYRQTLGQGPEFLTYFQNEAQLEKSRLLSDRFSAERPKGSFSTLEIQRTEQGDSAMYLCASSYGGILSYEQYFGPGTRLTVT.

This clone turned up a few times. The chain employs TRBV15 and TRBJ2-1; D is perhaps TRBD2 (6 bases). The CDR3 loop spans 15 amino acids. Germline CDR1 is LNHNV and CDR2 is YYDKDF (reference sequence). Trimming stripped 0 bases from V and 14 bases from J, with 20 bases between. CDR3 loop: CATSRDKKGGVGKFF. In nucleotides, the CDR3 is TGTGCCACCAGCAGAGATAAAAAGGGCGGGGTTGGGAAGTTCTTC.

This clone was detected once. This chain uses TRBV7-9 with TRBJ1-1; possibly TRBD1 for D (6 bases). The CDR3 is 16 residues long. The germline CDR1 and CDR2 sequences are SEHNR and FQNEAQ (reference sequence). Trimming cost V 5 bases and J 0 bases, with 16 bases left between them. CDR3 region: CASSGVEGGMNTEAFF. The CDR3 DNA sequence: TGTGCCAGCAGCGGCGTTGAGGGGGGGATGAACACTGAAGCTTTCTTT. Together with reference TRBV7-9 and TRBJ1-1, the CDR3 gives the full variable domain: DTGVSQNPRHKITKRGQNVTFRCDPISEHNRLYWYRQTLGQGPEFLTYFQNEAQLEKSRLLSDRFSAERPKGSFSTLEIQRTEQGDSAMYLCASSGVEGGMNTEAFFGQGTRLTVV.

As DNA, the CDR3 is TGCGCCAGCAGCCCCGGAGCGGGGCGGATTTACGAGCAGTACTTC. As protein: CASSPGAGRIYEQYF. This rearrangement joins TRBV5-1 to TRBJ2-7; 7 bases align to TRBD2. The germline V gene has CDR1 SGHRS and CDR2 YFSETQ. CDR3 size: 15 residues. V lost 4 bases, J lost 4 bases, and 11 bases stayed unmatched.

The table lists this clone with a count of one. The chain couples TRBV7-6 to TRBJ2-1; 12 bases are a match to TRBD2. The CDR3 length is 18 residues. Germline lookup yields CDR1 SGHVS and CDR2 FNYEAQ. J was trimmed by 6 bases and V by 4 bases; bases with no gene match: 13. CDR3 loop: CASSSRTSGVPSTNEQFF. The CDR3, as DNA: TGTGCCAGCAGCTCTAGGACTAGCGGGGTCCCGAGTACCAATGAGCAGTTCTTC.

This clone appeared once. The V and J genes are TRBV4-2 and TRBJ1-2; tentatively, D is TRBD1 (6 bases). CDR3 length: 14 residues. The V end was cut by 2 bases, the J end by 4 bases, with 11 bases between. Germline V gene lookup returns CDR1 LGHNA and CDR2 YNFKEQ. This CDR3 reads CASSQQQGGYGYTF. Written as DNA, the CDR3 is TGTGCCAGCAGCCAACAACAGGGTGGCTATGGCTACACCTTC.

This chain connects TRBV28 to TRBJ1-1; D uncertain. V shed 6 bases and J shed 3 bases, with 17 bases lying between them. CDR1 is MDHEN and CDR2 is SYDVKM in the germline V gene. CDR3 size: 15 residues. The CDR3 protein is CASRGGNGRDTEAFF. The CDR3 nucleotides are TGTGCCAGCAGGGGTGGGAACGGGAGGGACACTGAAGCTTTCTTT.

The chain combines TRBV19 with TRBJ1-1, with no clear D. The V gene's germline CDR1 is LNHDA and CDR2 SQIVND (reference sequence). CDR3 length equals 14 residues. V was cut by 3 bases and J by 0 bases, with 8 bases left in between. In DNA form, the CDR3 reads TGTGCCAGTAGTATTAACCAGTTGAACACTGAAGCTTTCTTT. Its translation: CASSINQLNTEAFF.

This chain uses TRBV5-1 with TRBJ2-2, with D maybe TRBD1 (5 bases). This CDR3 has 13 amino acids. V was clipped by 4 bases and J by 10 bases, with 14 bases between them. The germline CDR1 and CDR2 sequences are SGHRS and YFSETQ. This chain's CDR3 is CASSRQFGEELFF. As DNA, the CDR3 is TGCGCCAGCAGCCGACAGTTCGGAGAGGAGCTGTTTTTT. Drawing the rest from reference TRBV5-1 and TRBJ2-2, the complete variable domain is KAGVTQTPRYLIKTRGQQVTLSCSPISGHRSVSWYQQTPGQGLQFLFEYFSETQRNKGNFPGRFSGRQFSNSRSEMNVSTLELGDSALYLCASSRQFGEELFFGEGSRLTVL.